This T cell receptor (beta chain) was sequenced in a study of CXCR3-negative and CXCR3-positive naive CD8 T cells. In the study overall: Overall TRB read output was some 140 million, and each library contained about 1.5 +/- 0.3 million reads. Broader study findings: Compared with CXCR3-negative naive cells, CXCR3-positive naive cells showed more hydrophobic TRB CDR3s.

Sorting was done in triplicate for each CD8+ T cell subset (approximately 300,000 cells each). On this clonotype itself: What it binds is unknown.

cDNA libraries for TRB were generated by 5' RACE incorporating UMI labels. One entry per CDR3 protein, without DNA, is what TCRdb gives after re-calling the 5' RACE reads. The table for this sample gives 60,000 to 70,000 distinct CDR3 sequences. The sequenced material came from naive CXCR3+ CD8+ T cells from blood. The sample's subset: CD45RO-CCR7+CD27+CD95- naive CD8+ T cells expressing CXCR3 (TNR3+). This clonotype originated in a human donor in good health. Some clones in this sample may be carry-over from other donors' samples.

The CDR3 here is CASSLWGNQETQYF. This sequence joins TRBV27 and TRBJ2-5. Germline-derived CDR1 and CDR2 are MNHEY and SMNVEV (reference sequence). This CDR3 has 14 amino acids.